The clone carrying this T cell receptor beta chain was detected only a few times. Likely a read error: the CDR3 ends without its conserved phenylalanine or tryptophan. V lost 8 bases and J 4 bases, leaving 18 bases between the germline ends. The germline V gene has CDR1 MDHEN and CDR2 SYDVKM. This CDR3 is built from 15 residues. The data belong to a study of identical twins. Using its own MiXCR run on the 5' RACE reads, TCRdb lists one record per CDR3 protein. The sample includes roughly 290,000 distinct CDR3 sequences, about 8.9% of them seen just once. The same data also went into a second study, on yellow fever vaccine responses in identical twins.

Material for sequencing was memory (CD45RO+) T cells sorted from blood. V gene TRBV28 combines with J gene TRBJ1-5; a weak D match, TRBD1 (5 bases). This receptor was identified in a woman aged 18-29 years in good health. The CDR3 spells CASLGFGGENQPQHC. CDR3 sequence (DNA): TGTGCCAGCCTGGGCTTTGGGGGGGAGAATCAGCCCCAGCATTGT.